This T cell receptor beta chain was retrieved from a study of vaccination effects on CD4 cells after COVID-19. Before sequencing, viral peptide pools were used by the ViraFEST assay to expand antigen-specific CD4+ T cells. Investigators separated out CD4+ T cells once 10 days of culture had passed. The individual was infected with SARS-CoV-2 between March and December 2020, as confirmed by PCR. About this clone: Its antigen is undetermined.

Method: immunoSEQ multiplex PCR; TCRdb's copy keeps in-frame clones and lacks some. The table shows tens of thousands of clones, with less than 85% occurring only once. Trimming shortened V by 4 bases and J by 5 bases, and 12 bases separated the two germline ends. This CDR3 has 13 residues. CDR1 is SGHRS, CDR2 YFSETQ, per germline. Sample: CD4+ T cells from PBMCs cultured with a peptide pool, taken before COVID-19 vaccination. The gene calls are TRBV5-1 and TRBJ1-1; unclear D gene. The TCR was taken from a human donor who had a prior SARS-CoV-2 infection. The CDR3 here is CASSEASGTEAFF. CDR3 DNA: TGCGCCAGCAGCGAGGCGTCGGGGACTGAAGCTTTCTTT.